This TCR beta chain was recorded in a study of control samples from healthy donors and cancer patients. V was clipped by 6 bases and J by 0 bases; unmatched bases: 1. The germline CDR1 and CDR2 sequences are SGHDN and FVKESK. The CDR3 consists of 14 residues. Sequencing was performed with immunoSEQ multiplex PCR; in TCRdb, only in-frame clones are kept and a portion is missing. Among 45,000 to 60,000 clones, 94% were seen once, and the ten largest hold approximately 4.3%. The material sequenced was blood. The V gene is TRBV14, the J gene TRBJ2-7, with TRBD2 identical over 11 bases. This receptor was taken from a man in his thirties or forties in good health. CDR3 DNA: TGTGCCAGCAGTCTAGCGGGAGGCTCCTACGAGCAGTACTTC. Amino acids: CASSLAGGSYEQYF.